This T cell receptor (beta chain) originates from a study of T cell responses to AZD1222 COVID-19 vaccine. Some clones are missing from TCRdb's copy, which holds only in-frame ones; the method was immunoSEQ multiplex PCR. The repertoire holds approximately 150,000 clones, with just over 85% as singletons. The sequence was collected from an adult who received the AZD1222 COVID-19 vaccine. This sample comprised peripheral blood, obtained 28 days after the second AZD1222 dose.

Here the CDR3 reads CASSVVNTADTQYF. The CDR3 DNA is TGTGCCAGCAGCGTAGTTAACACAGCAGATACGCAGTATTTT. This rearrangement joins TRBV9 to TRBJ2-3; D unclear. The CDR3 consists of 14 residues. Between the trimmed V and J ends, which lost 0 bases and 4 bases, there was a span of 9 bases. In germline, CDR1 is SGDLS, CDR2 YYNGEE.